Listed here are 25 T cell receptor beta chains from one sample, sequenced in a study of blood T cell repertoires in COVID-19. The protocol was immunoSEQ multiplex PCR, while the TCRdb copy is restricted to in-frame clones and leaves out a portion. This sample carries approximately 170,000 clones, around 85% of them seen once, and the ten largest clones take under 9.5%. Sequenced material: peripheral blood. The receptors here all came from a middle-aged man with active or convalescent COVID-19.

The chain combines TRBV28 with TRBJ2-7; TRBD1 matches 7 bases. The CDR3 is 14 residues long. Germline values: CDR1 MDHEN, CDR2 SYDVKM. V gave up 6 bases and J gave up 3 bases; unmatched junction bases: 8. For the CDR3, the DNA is TGTGCCAGCAGCCAATTCCGGGACAGCTACGAGCAGTACTTC. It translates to CASSQFRDSYEQYF.

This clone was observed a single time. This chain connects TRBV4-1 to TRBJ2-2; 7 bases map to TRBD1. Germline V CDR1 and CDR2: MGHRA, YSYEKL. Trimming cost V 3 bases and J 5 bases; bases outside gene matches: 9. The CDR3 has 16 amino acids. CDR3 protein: CASSQAGTVRTGELFF. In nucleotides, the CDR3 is TGCGCCAGCAGCCAGGCCGGGACAGTGAGGACCGGGGAGCTGTTTTTT.

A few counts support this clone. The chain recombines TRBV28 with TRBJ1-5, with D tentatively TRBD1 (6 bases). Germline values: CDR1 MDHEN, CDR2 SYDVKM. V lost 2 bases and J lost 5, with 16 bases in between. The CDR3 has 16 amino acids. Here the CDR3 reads CASSLSRDTTYQPQHF. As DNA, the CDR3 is TGTGCCAGCAGTTTAAGCCGGGACACGACTTATCAGCCCCAGCATTTT.

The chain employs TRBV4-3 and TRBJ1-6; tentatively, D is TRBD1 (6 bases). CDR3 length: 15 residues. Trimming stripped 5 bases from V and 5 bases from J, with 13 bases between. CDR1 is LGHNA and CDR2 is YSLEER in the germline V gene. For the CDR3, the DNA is TGCGCCAGCAGCGCGACAGGAGCCAATAATTCACCCCTCCACTTT. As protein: CASSATGANNSPLHF.

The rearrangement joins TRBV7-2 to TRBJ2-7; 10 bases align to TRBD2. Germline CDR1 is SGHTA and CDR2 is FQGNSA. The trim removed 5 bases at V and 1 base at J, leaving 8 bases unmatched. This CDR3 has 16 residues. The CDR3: CASSLQSGGESYEQYF. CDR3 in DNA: TGTGCCAGCAGCCTCCAAAGCGGGGGGGAATCCTACGAGCAGTACTTC.

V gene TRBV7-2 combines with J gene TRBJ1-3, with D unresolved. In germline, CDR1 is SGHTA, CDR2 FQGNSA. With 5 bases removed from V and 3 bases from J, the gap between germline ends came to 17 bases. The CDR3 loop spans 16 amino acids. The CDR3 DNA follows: TGTGCCAGCAGCCCTATGGTAGCCGGTATTGGAAACACCATATATTTT. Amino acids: CASSPMVAGIGNTIYF.

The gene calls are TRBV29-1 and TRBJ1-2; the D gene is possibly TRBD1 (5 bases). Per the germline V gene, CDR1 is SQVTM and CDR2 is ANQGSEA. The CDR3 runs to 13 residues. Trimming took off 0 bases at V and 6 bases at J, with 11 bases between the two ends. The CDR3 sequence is CSVEDFRGDGYTF. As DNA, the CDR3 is TGCAGCGTTGAAGATTTCCGGGGGGATGGCTACACCTTC.

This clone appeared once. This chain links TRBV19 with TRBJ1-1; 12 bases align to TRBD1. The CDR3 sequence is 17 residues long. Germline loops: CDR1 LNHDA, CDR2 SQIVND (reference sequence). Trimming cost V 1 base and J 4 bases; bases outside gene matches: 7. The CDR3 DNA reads TGTGCCAGTAGTATAGGATTGGGACAGGGGGCAGTCACTGAAGCTTTCTTT. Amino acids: CASSIGLGQGAVTEAFF.

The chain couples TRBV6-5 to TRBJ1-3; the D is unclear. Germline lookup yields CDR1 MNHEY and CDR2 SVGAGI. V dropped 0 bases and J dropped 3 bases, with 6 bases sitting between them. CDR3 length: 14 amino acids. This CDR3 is CASSYSQSGNTIYF. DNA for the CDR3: TGTGCCAGCAGTTACTCACAGAGTGGAAACACCATATATTTT.

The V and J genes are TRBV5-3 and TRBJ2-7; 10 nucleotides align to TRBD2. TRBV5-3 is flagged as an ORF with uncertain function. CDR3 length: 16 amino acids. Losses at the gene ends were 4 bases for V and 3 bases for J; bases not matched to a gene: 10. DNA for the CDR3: TGTGCCAGAAGCGGTGGACTAGCGGAGGACCTCTACGAGCAGTACTTC. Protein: CARSGGLAEDLYEQYF.

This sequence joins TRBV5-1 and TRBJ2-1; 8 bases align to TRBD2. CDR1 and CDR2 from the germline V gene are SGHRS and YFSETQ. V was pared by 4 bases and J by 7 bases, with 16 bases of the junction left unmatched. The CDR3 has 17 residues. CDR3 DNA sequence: TGCGCCAGCAGCCCCTCTGGAGCGCGGGGGGCCGGGAATGAGCAGTTCTTC. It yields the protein CASSPSGARGAGNEQFF.

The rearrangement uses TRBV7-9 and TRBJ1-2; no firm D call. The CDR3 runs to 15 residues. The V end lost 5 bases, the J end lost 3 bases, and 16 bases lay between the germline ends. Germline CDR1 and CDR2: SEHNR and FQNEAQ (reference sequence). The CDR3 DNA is TGTGCCAGCAGCCTAACCGGCGGCCGGGACTATGGCTACACCTTC. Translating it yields CASSLTGGRDYGYTF.

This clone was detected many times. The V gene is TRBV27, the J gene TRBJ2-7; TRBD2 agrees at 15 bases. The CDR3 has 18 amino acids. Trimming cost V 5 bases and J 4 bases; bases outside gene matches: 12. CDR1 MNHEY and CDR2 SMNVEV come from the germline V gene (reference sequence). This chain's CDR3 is CASSPSGLAGGGVYEQYF. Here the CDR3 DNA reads TGTGCCAGCAGTCCATCGGGACTAGCGGGAGGTGGGGTTTACGAGCAGTACTTC.

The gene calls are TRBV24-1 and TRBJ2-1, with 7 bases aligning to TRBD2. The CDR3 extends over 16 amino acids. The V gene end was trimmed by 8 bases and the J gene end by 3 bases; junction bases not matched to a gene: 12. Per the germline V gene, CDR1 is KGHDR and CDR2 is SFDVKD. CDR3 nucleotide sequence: TGTGCCACCACTGACTCAACTAGCGCCGACTACAATGAGCAGTTCTTC. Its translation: CATTDSTSADYNEQFF.

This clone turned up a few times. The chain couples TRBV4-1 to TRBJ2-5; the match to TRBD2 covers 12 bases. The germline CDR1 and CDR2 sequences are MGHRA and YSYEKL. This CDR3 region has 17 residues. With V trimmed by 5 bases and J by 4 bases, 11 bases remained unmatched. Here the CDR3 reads CASSTTLAGGPGETQYF. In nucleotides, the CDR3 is TGCGCCAGCAGCACAACTCTAGCGGGAGGGCCAGGAGAGACCCAGTACTTC.

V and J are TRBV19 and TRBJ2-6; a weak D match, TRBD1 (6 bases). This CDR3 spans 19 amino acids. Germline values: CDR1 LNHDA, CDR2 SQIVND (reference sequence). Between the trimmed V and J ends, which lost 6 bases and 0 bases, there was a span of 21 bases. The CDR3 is CASSTRGSVSFSGANVLTF. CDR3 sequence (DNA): TGTGCCAGTAGCACCAGGGGCTCCGTCTCTTTCTCTGGGGCCAACGTCCTGACTTTC.

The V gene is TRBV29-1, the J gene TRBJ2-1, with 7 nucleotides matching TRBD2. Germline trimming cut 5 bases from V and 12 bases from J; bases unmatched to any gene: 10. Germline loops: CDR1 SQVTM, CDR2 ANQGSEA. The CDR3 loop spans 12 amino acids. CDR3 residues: CSVFPWGTMQFF. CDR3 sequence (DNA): TGCAGCGTTTTCCCGTGGGGGACTATGCAGTTCTTC.

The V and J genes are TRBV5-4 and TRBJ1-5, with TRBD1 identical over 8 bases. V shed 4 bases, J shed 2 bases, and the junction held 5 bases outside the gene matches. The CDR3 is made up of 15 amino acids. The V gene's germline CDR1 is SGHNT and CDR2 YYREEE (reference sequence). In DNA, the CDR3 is TGTGCCAGCAGCCCCGACAGGGGAGGCAATCAGCCCCAGCATTTT. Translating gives CASSPDRGGNQPQHF.

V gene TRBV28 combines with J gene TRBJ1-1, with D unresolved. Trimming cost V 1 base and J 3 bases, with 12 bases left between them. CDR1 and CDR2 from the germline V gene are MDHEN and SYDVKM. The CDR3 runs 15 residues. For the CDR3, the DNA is TGTGCCAGCAGTTTATTGTCCGCGGTAGACACTGAAGCTTTCTTT. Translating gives CASSLLSAVDTEAFF.

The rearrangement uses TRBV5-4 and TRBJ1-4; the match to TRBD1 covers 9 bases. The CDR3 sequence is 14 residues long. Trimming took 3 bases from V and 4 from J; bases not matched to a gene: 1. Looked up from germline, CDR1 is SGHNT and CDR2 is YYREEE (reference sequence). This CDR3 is CASSSGQGNEKLFF. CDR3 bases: TGTGCCAGCAGCTCGGGACAGGGTAATGAAAAACTGTTTTTT. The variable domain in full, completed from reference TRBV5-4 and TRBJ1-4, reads ETGVTQSPTHLIKTRGQQVTLRCSSQSGHNTVSWYQQALGQGPQFIFQYYREEENGRGNFPPRFSGLQFPNYSSELNVNALELDDSALYLCASSSGQGNEKLFFGSGTQLSVL.

This CDR3 reads CASKTVGTEAFF. CDR3 nucleotides: TGTGCCAGCAAAACAGTTGGCACTGAAGCTTTCTTT. The V call is TRBV6-5, the J call TRBJ1-1, with no clear D. From germline, CDR1 is MNHEY and CDR2 SVGAGI. V was cut by 7 bases and J by 4 bases, with 10 bases left in between. This CDR3 has 12 amino acids.

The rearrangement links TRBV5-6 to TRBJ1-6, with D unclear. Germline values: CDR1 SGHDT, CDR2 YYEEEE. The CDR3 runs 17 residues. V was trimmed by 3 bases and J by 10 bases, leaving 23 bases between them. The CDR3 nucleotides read TGTGCCAGCAGCTCCCCCGAGGGAGGTGCCGGCAAGTCACCCCTCCACTTT. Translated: CASSSPEGGAGKSPLHF.

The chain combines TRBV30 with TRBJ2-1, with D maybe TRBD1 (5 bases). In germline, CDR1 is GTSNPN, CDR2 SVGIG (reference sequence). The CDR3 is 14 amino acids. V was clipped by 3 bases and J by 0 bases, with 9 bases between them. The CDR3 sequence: CAWRRQNSYNEQFF. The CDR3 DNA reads TGTGCCTGGAGGCGACAGAACTCCTACAATGAGCAGTTCTTC.

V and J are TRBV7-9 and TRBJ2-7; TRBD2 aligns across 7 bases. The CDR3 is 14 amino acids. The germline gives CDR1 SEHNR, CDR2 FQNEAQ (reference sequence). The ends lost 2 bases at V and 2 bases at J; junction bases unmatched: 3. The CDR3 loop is CASSLSGTTYEQYF. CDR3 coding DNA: TGTGCCAGCAGCTTAAGCGGGACGACCTACGAGCAGTACTTC.

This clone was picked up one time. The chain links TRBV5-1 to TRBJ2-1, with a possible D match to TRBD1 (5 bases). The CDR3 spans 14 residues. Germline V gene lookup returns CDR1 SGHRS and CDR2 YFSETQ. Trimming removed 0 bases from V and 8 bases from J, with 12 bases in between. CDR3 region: CASSLEGLVDEQFF. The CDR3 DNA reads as TGCGCCAGCAGCTTGGAGGGGTTGGTCGATGAGCAGTTCTTC.